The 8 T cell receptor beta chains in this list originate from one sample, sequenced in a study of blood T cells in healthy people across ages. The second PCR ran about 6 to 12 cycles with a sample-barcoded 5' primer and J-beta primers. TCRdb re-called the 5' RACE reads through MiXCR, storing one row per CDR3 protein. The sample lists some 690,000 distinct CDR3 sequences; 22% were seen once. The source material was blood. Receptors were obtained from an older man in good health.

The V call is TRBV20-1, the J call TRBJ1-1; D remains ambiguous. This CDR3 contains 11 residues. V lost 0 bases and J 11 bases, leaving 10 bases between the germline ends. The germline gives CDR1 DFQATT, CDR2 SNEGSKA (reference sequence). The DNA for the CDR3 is TGCAGTGCTAGAGACCCCACGGGGGCTTTCTTT. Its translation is CSARDPTGAFF.

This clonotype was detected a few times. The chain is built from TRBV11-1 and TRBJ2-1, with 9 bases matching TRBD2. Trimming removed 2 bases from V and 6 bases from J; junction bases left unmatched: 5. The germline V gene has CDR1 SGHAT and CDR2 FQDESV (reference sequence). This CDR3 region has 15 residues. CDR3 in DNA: TGTGCCAGCAGCTTACTGACTAGCGGACTCAATGAGCAGTTCTTC. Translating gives CASSLLTSGLNEQFF. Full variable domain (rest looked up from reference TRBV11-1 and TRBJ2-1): EAEVAQSPRYKITEKSQAVAFWCDPISGHATLYWYRQILGQGPELLVQFQDESVVDDSQLPKDRFSAERLKGVDSTLKIQPAELGDSAMYLCASSLLTSGLNEQFFGPGTRLTVL.

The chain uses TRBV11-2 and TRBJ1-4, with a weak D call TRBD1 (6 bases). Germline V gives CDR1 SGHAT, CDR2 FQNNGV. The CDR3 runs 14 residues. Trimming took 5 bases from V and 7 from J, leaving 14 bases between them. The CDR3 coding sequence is TGTGCCAGCAGCCTCAGCAGGGGAATTGAAAAACTGTTTTTT. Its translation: CASSLSRGIEKLFF.

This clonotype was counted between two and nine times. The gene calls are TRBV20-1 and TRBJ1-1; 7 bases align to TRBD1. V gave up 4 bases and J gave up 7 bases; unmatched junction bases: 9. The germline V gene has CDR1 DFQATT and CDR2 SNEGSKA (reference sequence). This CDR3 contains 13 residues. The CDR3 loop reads CSATPGGTDEAFF. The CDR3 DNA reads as TGCAGTGCTACGCCCGGGGGGACAGATGAAGCTTTCTTT.

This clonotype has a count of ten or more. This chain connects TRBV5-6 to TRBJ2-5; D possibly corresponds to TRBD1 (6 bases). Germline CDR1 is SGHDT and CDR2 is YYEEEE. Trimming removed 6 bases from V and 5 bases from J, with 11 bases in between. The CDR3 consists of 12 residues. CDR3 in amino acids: CASNSGVETQYF. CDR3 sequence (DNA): TGTGCCAGCAACTCAGGGGTCGAGACCCAGTACTTC.

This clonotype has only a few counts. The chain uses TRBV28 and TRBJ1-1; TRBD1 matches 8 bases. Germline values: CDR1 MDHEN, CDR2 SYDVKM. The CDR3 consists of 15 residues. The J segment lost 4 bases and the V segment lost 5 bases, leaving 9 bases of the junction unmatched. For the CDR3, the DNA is TGTGCCAGCAGTACACAGACAGGGGCGCCCACTGAAGCTTTCTTT. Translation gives CASSTQTGAPTEAFF.

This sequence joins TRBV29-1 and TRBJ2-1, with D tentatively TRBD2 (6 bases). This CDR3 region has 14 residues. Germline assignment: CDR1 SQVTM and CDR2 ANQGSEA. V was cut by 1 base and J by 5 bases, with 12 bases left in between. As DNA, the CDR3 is TGCAGCGTTGAAGGATTTGCGGGGAACAATGAGCAGTTCTTC. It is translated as CSVEGFAGNNEQFF.

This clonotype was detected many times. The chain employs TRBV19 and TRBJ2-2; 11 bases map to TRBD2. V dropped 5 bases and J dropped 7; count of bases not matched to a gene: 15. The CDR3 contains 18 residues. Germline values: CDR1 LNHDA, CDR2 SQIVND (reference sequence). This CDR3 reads CASSPQAWTSGRGGELFF. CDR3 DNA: TGTGCCAGTAGTCCCCAAGCGTGGACTAGCGGGCGCGGCGGGGAGCTGTTTTTT.